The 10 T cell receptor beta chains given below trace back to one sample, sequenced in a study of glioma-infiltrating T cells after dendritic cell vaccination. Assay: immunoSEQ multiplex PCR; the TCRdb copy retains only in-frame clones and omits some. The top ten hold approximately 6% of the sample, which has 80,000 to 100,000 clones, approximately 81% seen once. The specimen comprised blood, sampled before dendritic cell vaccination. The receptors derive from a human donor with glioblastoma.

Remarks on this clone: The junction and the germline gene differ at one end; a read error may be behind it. CDR3 nucleotides: TGTGCCAGCAGCTATGGGAGTGGGGGCAATGAGAAACTGTTTTTT. Translation gives CASSYGSGGNEKLFF. The chain recombines TRBV7-8 with TRBJ1-4, with a possible D match to TRBD1 (6 bases). CDR3 size: 15 residues. Germline V gene lookup returns CDR1 SGHVS and CDR2 FQNEAQ.

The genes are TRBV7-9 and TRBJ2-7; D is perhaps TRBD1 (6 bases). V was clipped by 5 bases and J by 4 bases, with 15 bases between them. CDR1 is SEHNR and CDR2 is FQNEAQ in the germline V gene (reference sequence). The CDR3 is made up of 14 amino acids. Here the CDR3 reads CASSRDTGLYEQYF. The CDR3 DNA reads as TGTGCCAGCAGCCGGGACACGGGGCTATACGAGCAGTACTTC.

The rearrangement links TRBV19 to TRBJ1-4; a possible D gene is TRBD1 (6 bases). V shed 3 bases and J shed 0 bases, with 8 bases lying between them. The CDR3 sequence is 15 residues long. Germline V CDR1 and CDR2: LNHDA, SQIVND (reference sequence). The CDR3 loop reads CASSMRGTTNEKLFF. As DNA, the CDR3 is TGTGCCAGTAGTATGAGGGGGACAACTAATGAAAAACTGTTTTTT.

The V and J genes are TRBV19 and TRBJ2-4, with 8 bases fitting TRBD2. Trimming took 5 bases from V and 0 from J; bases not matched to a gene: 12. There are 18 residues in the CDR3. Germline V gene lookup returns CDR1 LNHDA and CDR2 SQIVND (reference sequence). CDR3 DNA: TGTGCCAGTAGTCCCGAAAGACTAGCGCCGACAGCCAAAAACATTCAGTACTTC. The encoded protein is CASSPERLAPTAKNIQYF.

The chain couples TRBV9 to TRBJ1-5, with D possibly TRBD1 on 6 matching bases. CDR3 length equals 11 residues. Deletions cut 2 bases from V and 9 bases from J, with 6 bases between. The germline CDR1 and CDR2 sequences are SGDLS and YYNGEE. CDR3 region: CASSVRGPQHF. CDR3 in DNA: TGTGCCAGCAGCGTCAGGGGGCCCCAGCATTTT.

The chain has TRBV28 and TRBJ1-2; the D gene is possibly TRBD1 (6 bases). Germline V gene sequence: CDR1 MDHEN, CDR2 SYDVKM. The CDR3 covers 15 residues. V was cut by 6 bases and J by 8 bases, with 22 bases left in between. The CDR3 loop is CASRRGGEEVWGYTF. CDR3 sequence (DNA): TGTGCCAGCAGAAGAGGGGGGGAAGAGGTGTGGGGCTACACCTTC.

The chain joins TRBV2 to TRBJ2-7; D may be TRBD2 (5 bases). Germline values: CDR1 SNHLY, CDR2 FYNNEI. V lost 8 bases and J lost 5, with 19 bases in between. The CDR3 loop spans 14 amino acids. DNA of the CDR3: TGTGCCAGCCGTTTAGGAACTCTAGCAGACGAGCAGTACTTC. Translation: CASRLGTLADEQYF.

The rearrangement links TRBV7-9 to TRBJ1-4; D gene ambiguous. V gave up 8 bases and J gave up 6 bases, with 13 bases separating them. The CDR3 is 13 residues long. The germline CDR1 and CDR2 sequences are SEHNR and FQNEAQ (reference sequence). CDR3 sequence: CASGPGPDEKLFF. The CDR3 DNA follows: TGTGCCAGCGGGCCAGGCCCGGATGAAAAACTGTTTTTT.

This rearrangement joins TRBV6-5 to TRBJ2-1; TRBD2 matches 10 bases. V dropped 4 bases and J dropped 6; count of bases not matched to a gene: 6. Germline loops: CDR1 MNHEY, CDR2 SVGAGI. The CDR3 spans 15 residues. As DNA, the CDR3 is TGTGCCAGCAGTTCGACCGGGACTAGCGTCAATGAGCAGTTCTTC. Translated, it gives CASSSTGTSVNEQFF.

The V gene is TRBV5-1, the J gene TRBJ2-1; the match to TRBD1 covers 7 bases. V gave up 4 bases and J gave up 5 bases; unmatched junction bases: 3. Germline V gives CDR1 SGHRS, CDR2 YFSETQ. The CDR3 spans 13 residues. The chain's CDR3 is CASSVGTDNEQFF. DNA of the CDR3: TGCGCCAGCAGCGTGGGGACAGACAATGAGCAGTTCTTC.